Below, 3 T cell receptor beta chains from the same sample are listed, as sequenced in a study of T cells in tuberculosis listed by TCRdb under 2018. Library preparation employed the immunoSEQ multiplex PCR assay. Held by TCRdb, this immuneACCESS table contains in-frame sequences only and omits some clones. Under half of the omission traces to an unresolved V gene where checked; the cause of the rest is unknown. Recorded for this sample are about 33,000 clones; roughly 87% of them occurred a single time. The ten largest clones capture 5% to 6.5% of the sample. The time point tag for this specimen amounts to: new active TB diagnosis, blood taken before or within 7 days of starting treatment. The material sequenced was PBMCs, taken at tuberculosis diagnosis. The origin of the receptors is an adult with tuberculosis.

V usage is TRBV5-3 and J usage is TRBJ1-1, with 8 bases aligning to TRBD1. TRBV5-3 is reported as an ORF; its role is uncertain. This CDR3 is 13 amino acids long. The J segment lost 5 bases and the V segment lost 0 bases, leaving 0 bases of the junction unmatched. CDR3 loop: CARSLDRGTEAFF. CDR3 DNA: TGTGCCAGAAGCTTGGACAGGGGGACTGAAGCTTTCTTT.

J is TRBJ2-7 and V is TRBV2, with 7 bases identical to TRBD1. V gave up 7 bases and J gave up 5 bases; unmatched junction bases: 8. The CDR3 sequence is 13 residues long. Germline V gene sequence: CDR1 SNHLY, CDR2 FYNNEI. The CDR3 DNA reads as TGTGCCAGCAACCGACAGGGTTTAAACGAGCAGTACTTC. Translated: CASNRQGLNEQYF. Full variable domain (missing parts from reference TRBV2 and TRBJ2-7): EPEVTQTPSHQVTQMGQEVILRCVPISNHLYFYWYRQILGQKVEFLVSFYNNEISEKSEIFDDQFSVERPDGSNFTLKIRSTKLEDSAMYFCASNRQGLNEQYFGPGTRLTVT.

The rearrangement joins TRBV6-6 to TRBJ2-3, with a tentative D call TRBD1 (6 bases). CDR1 is MNHNY and CDR2 is SVGAGI in the germline V gene (reference sequence). The germline V and J ends were trimmed by 6 bases and 5 bases, with 9 bases remaining between them. The CDR3 covers 12 residues. CDR3 DNA sequence: TGTGCCAGCAGCCTACAGGGAGATACGCAGTATTTT. As protein: CASSLQGDTQYF.